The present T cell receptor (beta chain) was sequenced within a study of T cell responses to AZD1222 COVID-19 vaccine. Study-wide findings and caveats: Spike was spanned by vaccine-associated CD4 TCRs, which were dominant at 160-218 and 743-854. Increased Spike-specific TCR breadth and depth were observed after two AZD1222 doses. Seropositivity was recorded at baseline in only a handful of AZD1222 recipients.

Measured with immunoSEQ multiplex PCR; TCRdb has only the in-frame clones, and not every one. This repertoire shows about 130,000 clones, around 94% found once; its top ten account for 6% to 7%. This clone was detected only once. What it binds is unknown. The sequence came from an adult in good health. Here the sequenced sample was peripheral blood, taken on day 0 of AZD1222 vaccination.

The CDR3 spells CASSSRQGAINEQFF. The CDR3 DNA follows: TGTGCCAGCAGCTCCCGACAGGGGGCCATCAATGAGCAGTTCTTC. The chain has TRBV9 and TRBJ2-1, with 10 bases lining up with TRBD1. V shed 4 bases and J 6 bases; nucleotides not matched to a gene: 7. CDR1 is SGDLS, CDR2 YYNGEE, per germline. The CDR3 has 15 amino acids.